These 19 T cell receptor beta chains came from one sample sequenced in a study of metastatic and nonmetastatic thyroid tumors. Every patient was untreated before thyroid surgery. Through MiXCR, TCRdb re-clonotyped the PCR reads. The sample comprises tens of thousands of clones, approximately 26% of which are singletons, and around 9.5% rests with the top ten. The specimen sequenced was blood. The receptors shown here come from a female donor with papillary thyroid cancer or a benign thyroid nodule (not recorded which). Some clones in this sample may be carry-over from other donors' samples.

As regards this clone: A read error may produce the germline difference seen at one junction end. The V and J genes are TRBV5-1 and TRBJ1-1; perhaps TRBD1 as D (5 bases). The germline CDR1 and CDR2 sequences are SGHRS and YFSETQ. The CDR3 is 11 residues long. CDR3 protein: CASSSKRGALF. CDR3 coding DNA: TGCGCCAGCAGCTCCAAAAGGGGTGCTTTATTT.

The rearrangement uses TRBV18 and TRBJ2-5, with TRBD1 matching over 9 bases. Germline V CDR1 and CDR2: KGHSH, LQKENI. The CDR3 loop spans 16 amino acids. Unmatched junction bases numbered 4, after V lost 2 bases and J lost 0 bases. CDR3 DNA: TGTGCCAGCTCACCAACAGGGGGCCGTGACCAAGAGACCCAGTACTTC. This codes for CASSPTGGRDQETQYF.

As to this clone: Its ends do not fully match the called genes, so a read error is possible. V is TRBV28 and J is TRBJ2-3; a weak D match, TRBD1 (5 bases). Germline V gene data show CDR1 as MDHEN and CDR2 as SYDVKM. The CDR3 sequence is 16 residues long. This CDR3 is CASSLSLTVVSDTQYF. CDR3 nucleotide sequence: TGTGCCAGCAGTTTATCGCTGACAGTCGTGTCAGATACACAGTATTTT.

Regarding this clone: Relative to the germline gene, one junction end is altered; a read error may explain this. The chain carries TRBV4-3 and TRBJ2-1; possibly TRBD2 for D (6 bases). Germline V gene data show CDR1 as LGHNA and CDR2 as YSLEER. This CDR3 is built from 15 residues. CDR3 DNA sequence: TGCTCCAGCAGCCTGTCCGGCGGGAATTACAATGAGCAGTTCTTC. Amino acids: CSSSLSGGNYNEQFF.

This clone showed up many times. The chain is built from TRBV6-1 and TRBJ2-3; D possibly matches TRBD1 or TRBD2 (6 bases each). Looked up from germline, CDR1 is MNHNS and CDR2 is SASEGT. This CDR3 contains 14 residues. Trimming took 5 bases from V and 1 from J, leaving 10 bases between them. The CDR3 DNA is TGTGCCAGCAGTCCCGGGGGCGGCACAGATACGCAGTATTTT. It codes for CASSPGGGTDTQYF.

The chain links TRBV20-1 to TRBJ1-1, with D possibly TRBD1 on 6 matching bases. Per the germline V gene, CDR1 is DFQATT and CDR2 is SNEGSKA (reference sequence). Trimming pared 2 bases from V and 1 base from J, leaving 11 bases between. CDR3 length equals 14 residues. The CDR3 spells CSARPQGENTEAFF. The CDR3 DNA reads as TGCAGTGCTAGACCACAGGGCGAGAACACTGAAGCTTTCTTT.

V and J are TRBV6-1 and TRBJ2-6; no clear D. V was trimmed by 4 bases and J by 0 bases, leaving 10 bases between them. CDR3 size: 16 residues. The germline CDR1 and CDR2 sequences are MNHNS and SASEGT. The CDR3 protein is CASSGRITSGANVLTF. CDR3 bases: TGTGCCAGCAGTGGACGGATCACCTCTGGGGCCAACGTCCTGACTTTC.

This clone is deemed medium-sized. This chain connects TRBV4-2 to TRBJ2-6; D is uncertain. V gave up 0 bases and J gave up 0 bases, with 3 bases separating them. This CDR3 is built from 15 residues. Germline CDR1 and CDR2: LGHNA and YNFKEQ. The CDR3 reads CASSQDNSGANVLTF. CDR3 DNA sequence: TGTGCCAGCAGCCAAGACAACTCTGGGGCCAACGTCCTGACTTTC.

This clone showed up many times. The V gene is TRBV5-1, the J gene TRBJ2-1, with 13 bases matching TRBD2. The CDR3 runs to 18 residues. The ends lost 4 bases at V and 5 bases at J; junction bases unmatched: 12. Germline values: CDR1 SGHRS, CDR2 YFSETQ. Here the CDR3 reads CASSLRLAGGSGHNEQFF. CDR3 DNA: TGCGCCAGCAGCCTCCGACTAGCGGGAGGCTCGGGTCACAATGAGCAGTTCTTC.

This rearrangement joins TRBV6-1 to TRBJ1-3; perhaps TRBD1 as D (6 bases). The V gene's germline CDR1 is MNHNS and CDR2 SASEGT. The V end lost 6 bases, the J end lost 0 bases, and 12 bases lay between the germline ends. CDR3 size: 15 residues. The DNA for the CDR3 is TGTGCCAGCAGCCCAGGGGTCTACTCTGGAAACACCATATATTTT. This translates into CASSPGVYSGNTIYF.

This clone ranks as medium-sized. This chain joins TRBV27 and TRBJ1-1, with TRBD1 matching 7 bases. Losses at the gene ends were 6 bases for V and 3 bases for J; bases not matched to a gene: 7. The germline gives CDR1 MNHEY, CDR2 SMNVEV (reference sequence). The CDR3 has 14 amino acids. The CDR3 bases are TGTGCCAGCAGACGAGGGGGCAAGGACACTGAAGCTTTCTTT. Residues: CASRRGGKDTEAFF.

J is TRBJ2-2 and V is TRBV27; a weak D match, TRBD2 (7 bases). CDR1 MNHEY and CDR2 SMNVEV come from the germline V gene (reference sequence). Trimming shortened V by 8 bases and J by 6 bases, and 19 bases separated the two germline ends. CDR3 length: 15 residues. The CDR3, as DNA: TGTGCCAGCGCCGATGGGGGGGCGGGGGCCGGGGAGCTGTTTTTT. Amino acid sequence: CASADGGAGAGELFF.

This clone was seen only a few times. Because it lacks the conserved phenylalanine or tryptophan at the end, this CDR3 is likely a read error. The chain has TRBV24-1 and TRBJ2-3; D is ambiguous. The CDR3 runs to 12 residues. Germline assignment: CDR1 KGHDR and CDR2 SFDVKD. V shed 6 bases and J shed 4 bases, with 7 bases lying between them. The CDR3 DNA sequence: TGTGCCACCAGTAGCGCCGCAGATACGCAGTATCTT. It is translated as CATSSAADTQYL.

This clone was seen a single time. This chain joins TRBV30 and TRBJ1-2; TRBD1 is a possible D gene (6 bases). Germline V gives CDR1 GTSNPN, CDR2 SVGIG (reference sequence). This CDR3 comprises 15 residues. V gave up 4 bases and J gave up 2 bases, with 17 bases separating them. The CDR3 DNA reads TGTGCCTGGACCGAGGGGCAGGGGAGAAACTATGGCTACACCTTC. Its translation: CAWTEGQGRNYGYTF.

This rearrangement joins TRBV4-1 to TRBJ1-4; perhaps TRBD1 as D (6 bases). Looked up from germline, CDR1 is MGHRA and CDR2 is YSYEKL. V was cut by 0 bases and J by 3 bases, with 11 bases left in between. The CDR3 sequence is 16 residues long. CDR3 in amino acids: CASSQDNYRANEKLFF. CDR3 bases: TGCGCCAGCAGCCAAGATAACTACAGGGCTAATGAAAAACTGTTTTTT.

The chain uses TRBV28 and TRBJ1-1, with 9 bases aligning to TRBD1. This CDR3 has 14 amino acids. With 2 bases clipped from V and 11 bases from J, the junction kept 9 bases outside the gene matches. Germline CDR1 MDHEN, CDR2 SYDVKM. The CDR3 sequence: CASSLSSTGGRAFF. CDR3 DNA sequence: TGTGCCAGCAGTTTAAGTTCTACAGGGGGCCGGGCTTTCTTT.

This chain links TRBV5-1 with TRBJ1-4; no clear D. Looked up from germline, CDR1 is SGHRS and CDR2 is YFSETQ. CDR3 size: 17 residues. Trimming left V 0 bases short and J 1 base short, with 13 bases between. The CDR3 DNA is TGCGCCAGCAGCTTGGGCCCCCTCCGGGGAACTAATGAAAAACTGTTTTTT. This translates into CASSLGPLRGTNEKLFF.

Remarks on this clone: One end of the junction is discordant with germline, which a read error may explain. This rearrangement joins TRBV20-1 to TRBJ2-7; a possible D gene is TRBD2 (6 bases). The CDR3 totals 14 residues. The germline gives CDR1 DFQATT, CDR2 SNEGSKA (reference sequence). The CDR3 DNA is TGCAGTGCTTTGATTCCGGGAGTATCCTACGAGGAGTACTTC. Protein sequence: CSALIPGVSYEEYF.

This chain links TRBV7-8 with TRBJ2-7, with 9 bases that match TRBD2. Per the germline V gene, CDR1 is SGHVS and CDR2 is FQNEAQ. Trimming at V came to 1 base and at J to 3 bases, leaving 4 bases not matched to a gene. The CDR3 contains 15 residues. The CDR3 coding sequence is TGTGCCAGCAGCTTAGTGGGTAGCGGGGGCTACGAGCAGTACTTC. Translation gives CASSLVGSGGYEQYF. Drawing the rest from reference TRBV7-8 and TRBJ2-7, the complete variable domain is GAGVSQSPRYKVAKRGQDVALRCDPISGHVSLFWYQQALGQGPEFLTYFQNEAQLDKSGLPSDRFFAERPEGSVSTLKIQRTQQEDSAVYLCASSLVGSGGYEQYFGPGTRLTVT.